This note documents a single TCR beta chain sequence. The sample belongs to a study of blood T cell repertoires in COVID-19. Study information: The samples span acute and convalescent COVID-19 from the United States, Italy and Spain. T cells, B-cell-depleted T cells, or PBMCs provided the cDNA or gDNA that served as material.

Original processing notes: Amplified reference gene primers provided the basis for estimating nucleated cell counts. Here immunoSEQ multiplex PCR was the method, and the copy in TCRdb shows in-frame clones only, minus some. V, J and clone size are those of that table, while D and trimming were read from the DNA. This sample yields under 60,000 clones, of which about nine tenths are seen a single time; about a tenth belongs to the top ten. The germline V gene encodes CDR1 MGHRA and CDR2 YSYEKL. After removal of 1 base from V and 10 bases from J, the junction contained 10 bases not matched to a gene. This CDR3 has 15 amino acids.

The sequence came from a human donor with acute or convalescent COVID-19. The donor label of this sample is uncertain. The rearrangement uses TRBV4-1 and TRBJ2-1; 7 bases fit TRBD2. Specimen: peripheral blood. CDR3 nucleotides: TGCGCCAGCAGCCAAGTTGGAGGGAGGGCCGGAGAGCAGTTCTTC. Its translation is CASSQVGGRAGEQFF.